This TCR beta chain originates from a study of shared clonotypes between healthy human individuals. About the research overall: Three men and a couple of women, aged 18 to 49, were donors. Study-level findings and limits: The study found about 5% of naive CD4 clonotypes shared across four donors.

Here immunoSEQ multiplex PCR was the method, and the copy in TCRdb shows in-frame clones only, minus some. The sample lists 2 million to 2.5 million clones; roughly 92% were seen once. This CDR3 has 13 amino acids. V gave up 9 bases and J gave up 4 bases, with 15 bases separating them. Per germline, CDR1 LNHDA and CDR2 SQIVND (reference sequence). Points on this clone: No antigen is known for it.

The chain employs TRBV19 and TRBJ1-2; D is undetermined. Sequences were obtained from naive CD4+ T cells from PBMCs. As to subset: CD45RA+ positively selected. The sequence was collected from a man between 18 and 29 years old in good health. Some clones in this sample may be carry-over from other donors' samples. This chain's CDR3 is CARWAFRTYGYTF. The DNA for the CDR3 is TGTGCCAGATGGGCTTTTCGGACCTATGGCTACACCTTC.